Detailed here is one TCR beta chain. Its specific antigen is unknown. No base qualities exist here, and no much larger clone lies one base off it. The source of the sample is a study of cytomegalovirus exposure and HLA in healthy donors (dated by TCRdb to 2016 to 2017). About the investigation overall: An earlier analysis of some 550 of the donors reported about 290 Gb of sequence data and 117 million unique TCR beta sequences from some 180 million T cells. The T cell repertoires of under 700 subjects were profiled by immunosequencing and related to cytomegalovirus serostatus. About 300 gigabases of sequencing data and approximately 85 million unique TCR sequences were included in an early release covering around 650 HLA-typed donors. An earlier analysis of 500 to 650 of the donors applied high-throughput TCR beta sequencing to assess whether each TCR beta V gene segment acted as functional or pseudogenic. To predict cytomegalovirus infection status, the study brought together high-throughput TCR immunosequencing, statistical association of individual TCRs with disease status, and machine learning. A later genetic analysis used genome-wide SNP genotypes for about 65% of the 666 donors, treating that subset as a discovery cohort. The later analysis used no new phenotypic data to find candidate immune exposures, relying instead on TCR beta sequences and their occurrence across donors. HLA typing included class I and class II loci at four-digit resolution. The study aimed to test whether cataloging public T cell receptors could reveal signatures of past pathogen exposure. Roughly 5 DR-DQ haplotypes were handled as single units for association and clustering because linkage in the cohort was strong. Besides the first cohort of more than 650 subjects, a separate validation cohort made up of 120 different subjects was used. A later analysis re-examined previously published TCR beta repertoires from about 700 donors and added high-resolution HLA genotyping to investigate patterns of TCR occurrence. The number of typed donors differed by locus: about 620-640 for A, B, C, DRB1 and DQB1; 500 to 550 for DQA1; over 600 for DPA1; and about 450 for DPB1. Donor age, sex, ethnicity and CMV serostatus were compiled together with the repertoire data. Every repertoire in the discovery cohort had been generated on one and the same sequencing platform. Of the 300 to 500 genotyped donors, 81% were placed in the genetic ancestry cluster associated with self-reported Caucasian donors. Among about 400 genotyped donors of the cohort, an average of approximately 240,000 unique TCR beta nucleotide sequences was sequenced per donor, of which approximately 18% were non-productive.

Library preparation was by the immunoSEQ multiplex PCR assay. For the multiplex PCR, a mixture combining 60 forward primers for TCR Vbeta segments and 13 reverse primers for TCR Jbeta segments was used. The CDR3 region of rearranged TCR beta genes was amplified from genomic DNA with a multiplex PCR assay. The Illumina HiSeq System was used to sequence the amplified TCR beta libraries as 87-base-pair reads. Turning to the authors' computational methods: Across the roughly 640 repertoires, a later analysis counted 78 million or so unique TCR beta chains, around 10 million of which were shared by at least two donors. Raw reads were error-corrected and collapsed into unique sequences with a nearest-neighbor algorithm that merged closely related sequences to remove PCR and sequencing errors. To assign V, D and J gene segments, CDR3 sequences were aligned to IMGT reference sequences. For a sequence to be retained, at least a six-nucleotide match to both a V gene segment and a J gene segment was required. Rearrangements were called productive when the CDR3 lacked stop codons and stayed in frame with V and J; all others were non-productive. CDR3 was defined according to IMGT convention as the region running from the second conserved V-encoded cysteine to the conserved J-encoded phenylalanine. Sequences without an unambiguous match to a single V gene segment were excluded from the earlier analysis of approximately 560 of the donors. In an earlier analysis of almost 600 of the donors, a V segment was called functional when productive rearrangements were above 56.7%, and segregating when the standard deviation between donors exceeded 5%. To diagnose cytomegalovirus status from the catalog of TCR beta chain sequences, a statistical classification framework was built. In a later analysis, V and J genes were assigned by comparing TCR nucleotide sequences against IMGT/GENE-DB human TR gene sequences. In a later analysis, CDR3 sequences and most-parsimonious VDJ recombination scenarios were assigned using the TCRdist pipeline. A later analysis defined each TCR beta chain by its CDR3 amino acid sequence plus V-gene family, and excluded reads lacking a unique V-gene family. A later analysis removed 450 to 600 highly shared, low-generation-probability nucleotide sequences to deal with suspected cross-contamination and a sequencing artifact. A later analysis calculated a clonal expansion index for each public chain from normalized within-repertoire ranks of inferred template counts. In a later analysis, generation probabilities were computed using a VDJ recombination model fitted to out-of-frame rearrangements, and the results were checked against IGoR. In a later analysis, hypergeometric tests were used to score TCR-TCR, TCR-HLA and TCR-CMV co-occurrence, with a repertoire-size bias correction applied to TCR pairs. In a later analysis, false discovery rates were estimated by permuting HLA or CMV assignments 20 times. In a later analysis, co-occurring TCRs were grouped using DBSCAN, and TCRdist sequence similarity was added for clustering within HLA-allele-positive subsets. Repertoires with fewer than 30,000 or more than 120,000 public chains, plus five repertoires with anomalous nucleotide sharing, were excluded from co-occurrence clustering. The source is immuneACCESS, and TCRdb retained only in-frame sequences with V and J called. Part of the clones is not carried over; for the studies checked, unresolved V genes explain less than half of this, and the remainder is unexplained. V and J calls and clone size are given by that table; D and trimming were obtained from the DNA. Present in this sample are about 140,000 clones, around 77% of which were seen just once. Approximately 1% of the sample lies in the top ten.

The cohort consisted of 666 healthy bone marrow donors. At the time of sampling, every cohort member was nominally healthy, though immune exposures that went unrecorded were likely present. The donor tested CMV seronegative, placing the donor among the approximately 360 seronegative members of the cohort. Each donor provided a peripheral blood sample, and peripheral blood mononuclear cells were used for TCR beta sequencing. Genomic DNA extraction from the blood cell samples was performed with the Qiagen DNeasy Blood Extraction Kit. Here is what the overall study found, with its caveats: The classifier was reported to diagnose cytomegalovirus status with high specificity and sensitivity in both the original cohort and the validation cohort. In a later analysis, most CMV-associated TCR beta chains were found to appear HLA-restricted, with HLA associations seemingly driven largely by CMV exposure. In an earlier analysis of 500 to 650 of the donors, most TCR beta V segments appeared in productive rearrangements about 90% or about 30% of the time, broadly matching IMGT annotations. Correlated functional status among segregating V segments might reflect linkage disequilibrium, but an unknown experimental factor could not be ruled out. The authors suggested that the approach could potentially be generalized to other disease states and immunological phenotypes. A later analysis found that TCR association rates varied across HLA loci, with DRB1 alleles showing the most associated TCRs and HLA-C alleles the fewest. Assigning TCR associations to individual alleles was difficult when HLA alleles, especially DR and DQ, strongly co-occurred. For the cohort, immune exposure information was limited to CMV serostatus. A total of fewer than 200 TCR beta chains were listed by the study as associated with cytomegalovirus. A further reported finding was that TCR beta sequences accurately predicted the HLA-A and HLA-B alleles for most subjects in the first cohort. HLA typing was unavailable for some donors at each locus, so association tests used only the typed subset. Over 15 rarely observed V segments, including chromosome 9 orphons, were excluded from the earlier analysis of just under 600 of the donors because counts were too low. A later analysis reported that several top co-occurrence clusters appeared linked to parvovirus B19, influenza, CMV and Epstein-Barr virus. A cluster of highly shared sequence variants was judged likely to be a technical artifact of the sequencing pipeline. Compared with the roughly 700-donor mean, donors in an Asian-associated ancestry cluster had fewer N-insertions in productive TCRs, according to a later genetic analysis. V-gene and J-gene trimming of TCR beta chains was associated with a missense DCLRE1C variant in a later genetic analysis, and the association was replicated in an independent cohort. A later analysis associated about 16,000 TCR beta sequences with specific HLA alleles at a false discovery rate of 0.05. A later analysis found that HLA-associated TCR beta chains were more clonally expanded and had lower generation probabilities than equally common non-associated chains. Most TCR sequences were seen in very few donors, while some public TCRs were found in many individuals. The cohort was sequenced for TCR beta chains only, and without alpha or paired-chain data the features that could be detected were limited. In vitro tests confirmed that a few of the cytomegalovirus-associated TCR beta chains recognize cytomegalovirus antigens. The presence/absence analyses assumed that sequencing depth was roughly uniform across donors, and that assumption may not be true.

The clonotype originates from a man aged 18 to 30 in good health and CMV-seronegative. Sequenced material: PBMCs.

The DNA reads TGCGCCAGCAGCCAAGGACAATCCGGGACAAGGATCCTCCCGGGGTACTATGGCTACACCTTC. The translation is CASSQGQSGTRILPGYYGYTF. The sequence links TRBV4-3 to TRBJ1-2; a tentative D call is TRBD1 (6 bases match). At the junction V is shortened by 1 base and J by 3 bases, with 30 bases in between. The CDR3 contains 21 residues, cysteine and phenylalanine counted. The CDR3 DNA has 63 bases and is translated from base 1. From the germline V gene, CDR1 is LGHNA and CDR2 is YSLEER.